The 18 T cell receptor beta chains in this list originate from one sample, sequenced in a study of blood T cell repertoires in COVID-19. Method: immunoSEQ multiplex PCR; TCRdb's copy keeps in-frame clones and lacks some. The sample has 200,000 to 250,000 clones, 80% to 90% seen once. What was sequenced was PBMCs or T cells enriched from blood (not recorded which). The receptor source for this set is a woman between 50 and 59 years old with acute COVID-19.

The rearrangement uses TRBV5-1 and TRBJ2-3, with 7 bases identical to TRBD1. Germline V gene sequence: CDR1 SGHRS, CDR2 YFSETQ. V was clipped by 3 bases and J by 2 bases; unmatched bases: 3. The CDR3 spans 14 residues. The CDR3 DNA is TGCGCCAGCAGCTCGACAGGGCTCACAGATACGCAGTATTTT. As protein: CASSSTGLTDTQYF.

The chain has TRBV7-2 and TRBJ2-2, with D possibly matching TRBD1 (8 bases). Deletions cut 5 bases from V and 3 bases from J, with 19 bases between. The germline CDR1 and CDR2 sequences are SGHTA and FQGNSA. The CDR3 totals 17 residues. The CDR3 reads CASSRKQGGRDTGELFF. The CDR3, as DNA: TGTGCCAGCAGCCGCAAACAGGGGGGGCGTGACACCGGGGAGCTGTTTTTT.

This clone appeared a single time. The CDR3 here is CASRLTSGRANEQFF. The CDR3 bases are TGTGCCAGCAGACTCACTAGCGGGAGGGCCAATGAGCAGTTCTTC. V usage is TRBV13 and J usage is TRBJ2-1; 13 bases line up with TRBD2. V was pared by 6 bases and J by 6 bases, with 5 bases of the junction left unmatched. Germline V gene lookup returns CDR1 PRHDT and CDR2 FYEKMQ (reference sequence). The CDR3 covers 15 residues.

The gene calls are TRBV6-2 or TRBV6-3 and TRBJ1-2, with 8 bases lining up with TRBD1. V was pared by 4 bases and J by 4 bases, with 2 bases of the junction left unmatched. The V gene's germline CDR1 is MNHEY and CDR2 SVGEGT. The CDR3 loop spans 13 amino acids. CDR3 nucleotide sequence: TGTGCCAGCAGTTTGGACAGGGTCTATGGCTACACCTTC. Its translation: CASSLDRVYGYTF.

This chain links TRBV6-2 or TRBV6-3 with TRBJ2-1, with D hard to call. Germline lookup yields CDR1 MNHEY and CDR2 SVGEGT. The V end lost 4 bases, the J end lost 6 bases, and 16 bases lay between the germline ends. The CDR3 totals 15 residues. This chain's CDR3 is CASSLGPTGPNEQFF. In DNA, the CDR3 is TGTGCCAGCAGTTTGGGCCCCACCGGTCCCAATGAGCAGTTCTTC.

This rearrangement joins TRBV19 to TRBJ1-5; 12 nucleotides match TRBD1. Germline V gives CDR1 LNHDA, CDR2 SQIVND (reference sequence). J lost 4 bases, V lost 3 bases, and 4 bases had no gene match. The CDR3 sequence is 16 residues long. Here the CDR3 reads CASSITGQGANQPQHF. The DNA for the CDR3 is TGTGCCAGTAGTATTACGGGACAGGGGGCTAATCAGCCCCAGCATTTT.

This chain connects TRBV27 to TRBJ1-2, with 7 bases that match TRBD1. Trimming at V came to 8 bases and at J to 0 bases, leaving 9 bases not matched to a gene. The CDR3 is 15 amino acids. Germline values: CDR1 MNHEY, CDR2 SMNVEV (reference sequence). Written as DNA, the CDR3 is TGTGCCAGCCGCCCGGGGACAGCAGCTAACTATGGCTACACCTTC. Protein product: CASRPGTAANYGYTF.

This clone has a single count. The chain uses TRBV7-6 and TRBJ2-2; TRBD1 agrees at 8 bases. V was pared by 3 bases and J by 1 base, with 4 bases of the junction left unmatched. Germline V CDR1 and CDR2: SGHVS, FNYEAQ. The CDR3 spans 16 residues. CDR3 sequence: CASSFRDRMNTGELFF. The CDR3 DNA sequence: TGTGCCAGCAGCTTCCGGGACAGGATGAACACCGGGGAGCTGTTTTTT.

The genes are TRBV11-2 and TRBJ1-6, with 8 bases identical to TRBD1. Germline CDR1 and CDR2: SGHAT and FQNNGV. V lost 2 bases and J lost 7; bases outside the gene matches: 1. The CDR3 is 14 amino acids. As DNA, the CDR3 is TGTGCCAGCAGCTTAAGGGACAGGAATTCACCCCTCCACTTT. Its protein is CASSLRDRNSPLHF.

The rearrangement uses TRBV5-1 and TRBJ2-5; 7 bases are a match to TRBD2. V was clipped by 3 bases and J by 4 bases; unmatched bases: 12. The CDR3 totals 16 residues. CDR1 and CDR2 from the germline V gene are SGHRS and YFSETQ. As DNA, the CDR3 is TGCGCCAGCAGCTACCAGGGCGGGAGAAGGCCAGAGACCCAGTACTTC. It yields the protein CASSYQGGRRPETQYF.

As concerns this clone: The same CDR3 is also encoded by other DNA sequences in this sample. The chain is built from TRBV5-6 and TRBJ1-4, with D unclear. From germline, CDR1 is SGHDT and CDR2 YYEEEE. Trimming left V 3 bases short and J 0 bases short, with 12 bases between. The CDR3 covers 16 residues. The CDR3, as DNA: TGTGCCAGCAGCTATCGGACGGGGACAACTAATGAAAAACTGTTTTTT. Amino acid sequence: CASSYRTGTTNEKLFF.

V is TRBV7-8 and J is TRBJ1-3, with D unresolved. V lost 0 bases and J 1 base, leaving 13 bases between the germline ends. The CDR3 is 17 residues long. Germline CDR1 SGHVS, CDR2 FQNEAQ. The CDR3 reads CASSLARGRLSGNTIYF. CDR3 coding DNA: TGTGCCAGCAGCTTAGCGCGAGGCAGACTATCTGGAAACACCATATATTTT.

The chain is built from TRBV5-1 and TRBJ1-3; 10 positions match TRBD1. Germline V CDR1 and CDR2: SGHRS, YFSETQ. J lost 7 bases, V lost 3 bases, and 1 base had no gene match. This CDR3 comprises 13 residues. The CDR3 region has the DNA TGCGCCAGCAGCTCGGGACAGGGGAACACCATATATTTT. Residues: CASSSGQGNTIYF.

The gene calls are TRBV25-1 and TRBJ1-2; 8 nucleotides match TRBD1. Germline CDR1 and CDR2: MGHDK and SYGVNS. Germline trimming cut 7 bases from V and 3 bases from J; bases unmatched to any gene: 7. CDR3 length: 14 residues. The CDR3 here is CASNSRGRYYGYTF. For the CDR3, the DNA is TGTGCCAGCAACAGCAGGGGGCGTTACTATGGCTACACCTTC.

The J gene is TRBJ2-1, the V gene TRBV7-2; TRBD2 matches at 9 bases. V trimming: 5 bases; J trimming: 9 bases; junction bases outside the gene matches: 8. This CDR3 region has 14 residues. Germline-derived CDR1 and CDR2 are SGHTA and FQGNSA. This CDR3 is CASSPRGRAIEQFF. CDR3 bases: TGTGCCAGCAGCCCCCGCGGGAGGGCCATTGAGCAGTTCTTC.

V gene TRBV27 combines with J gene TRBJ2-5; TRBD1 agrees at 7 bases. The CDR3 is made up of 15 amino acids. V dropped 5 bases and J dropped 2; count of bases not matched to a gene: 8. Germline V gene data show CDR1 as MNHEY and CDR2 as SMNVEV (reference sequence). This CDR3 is CASSAHRGPQETQYF. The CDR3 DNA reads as TGTGCCAGCAGTGCCCACAGGGGCCCTCAAGAGACCCAGTACTTC.

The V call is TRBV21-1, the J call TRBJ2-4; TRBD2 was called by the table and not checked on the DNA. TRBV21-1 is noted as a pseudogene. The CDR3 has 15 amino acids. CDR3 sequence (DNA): TGTCTCCCGCGGGCGGGAGGGCCCGGCAAAAACATTCAGTACTTC. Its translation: CLPRAGGPGKNIQYF.

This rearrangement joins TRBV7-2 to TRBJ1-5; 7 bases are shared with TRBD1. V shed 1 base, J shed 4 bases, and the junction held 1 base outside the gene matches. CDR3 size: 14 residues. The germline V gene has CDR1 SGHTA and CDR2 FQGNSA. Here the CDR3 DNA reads TGTGCCAGCAGCTTAGAACAGGGGAATCAGCCCCAGCATTTT. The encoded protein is CASSLEQGNQPQHF.